A single TCR beta chain is shown here with its context. Sequencing used immunoSEQ multiplex PCR; TCRdb keeps in-frame clones, though not all of them. The top ten clones hold 11% to 15% of a sample with tens of thousands of clones, 70% to 75% of them seen once. The data stem from a study of radiotherapy plus CTLA-4 blockade in lung cancer. The germline CDR1 and CDR2 sequences are SGHTA and FQGNSA. The CDR3 extends over 19 amino acids. V was clipped by 5 bases and J by 5 bases, with 25 bases between them. The sequencing here drew on peripheral blood, taken from a patient treated with radiotherapy plus ipilimumab. J is TRBJ2-6 and V is TRBV7-2; D is ambiguous. The sequence came from a human donor with non-small cell lung cancer that progressed on radiotherapy plus ipilimumab. CDR3 region: CASSVLRRDDQSRANVLTF. The CDR3, as DNA: TGTGCCAGCAGCGTCCTTCGCAGAGACGACCAAAGTCGGGCCAACGTCCTGACTTTC.